This T cell receptor (beta chain) was captured in a study of blood T cell repertoires in COVID-19. About the research overall: Samples of COVID-19 (acute and convalescent) were obtained from the United States, Italy and Spain.

Under the authors' procedure: For nucleated cells, counts were estimated from reference gene primer amplification. Sequencing used immunoSEQ multiplex PCR; TCRdb keeps in-frame clones, though not all of them. The DNA gave D and trimming, while V, J and clone size come from that table. The data contain roughly 330,000 clones, about 89% of them singletons. From germline, CDR1 is SGHTA and CDR2 FQGNSA. V dropped 5 bases and J dropped 3; count of bases not matched to a gene: 3. The CDR3 consists of 15 residues. Recovered status in Cohort 3 required two negative PCRs, clearance, or symptom resolution. This chain uses TRBV7-2 with TRBJ2-3, with 12 positions matching TRBD2. This clonotype was obtained from a woman aged 25 to 39 who had recovered from COVID-19. Sample: PBMCs or T cells enriched from blood (not recorded which). This CDR3 reads CASSPTSGGTDTQYF. Here the CDR3 DNA reads TGTGCCAGCAGCCCTACTAGCGGGGGGACAGATACGCAGTATTTT.